This T cell receptor (beta chain) was sequenced during a study of CD8+ T cells in alopecia areata. Study-level information: Among treated patients, oral tofacitinib was administered at 5 to 10 mg twice daily. Severity was scored as percentage of affected scalp area in treated patients. General observations from the study: Lesional scalp exceeded normal scalp in clonality, especially in alopecia totalis/universalis.

CDR1 is SNHLY, CDR2 FYNNEI, per germline. Trimming cost V 7 bases and J 4 bases, with 14 bases left between them. CDR3 length equals 14 residues. Many counts were recorded for this clone. Its antigen remains unknown. As to treatment: oral pan-JAK inhibitor, 5-10 mg twice daily. Extracted RNA was reverse transcribed, and the resulting cDNA served as sequencing template. Some clones are missing from TCRdb's copy, which holds only in-frame ones; the method was immunoSEQ multiplex PCR. Of about 120,000 clones in the sample, less than 75% are singletons; the top ten hold 30%. The rearrangement uses TRBV2 and TRBJ1-3; the D gene is possibly TRBD1 (6 bases). The source material was CD8+ T cells sorted from blood, sampled at week 4, from a patient treated with tofacitinib. The receptor's source is a human donor with alopecia areata. The CDR3 here is CASTAGTSGNTIYF. CDR3 in DNA: TGTGCCAGCACCGCCGGGACATCCGGAAACACCATATATTTT.